Listed below are T cell receptor beta chains from one sample, sequenced in a study of cytomegalovirus exposure and HLA in healthy donors. Only in-frame clones appear in the TCRdb table, and some are missing; sequencing was by immunoSEQ multiplex PCR. This sample carries roughly 330,000 clones, about 85% of them seen once, and the ten largest clones take approximately 1%. Sequences were obtained from PBMCs. The origin of the receptors is a woman aged 25 to 39 in good health and CMV-seropositive. Each CDR3 is given without its conserved first and last residue. Clone size, where shown, is once, few, many, or a class for clones that have expanded.

V | size | CDR3
TRBV7-9 | - | ASSSLQGASYNEQF
TRBV7-2 | - | ASSLDRAADTQY
TRBV19 | - | ASRFADTQY
TRBV19 | - | ASSRALNEKLF
TRBV27 | once | ASSLREGETQY
TRBV11-2 | - | ASSLRGVETQY
TRBV29-1 | - | SVEFGTGGETQY
TRBV5-5 | - | ASSSPEVSEKLF
TRBV4-2 | - | ASSQEHQAVNYGYT
TRBV7-8 | - | ASSLGGLIYGYT
TRBV11-2 | - | ASSPYTGTSNEQF
TRBV11-3 | once | ASSRRLAGSSDTQY
TRBV6-1 | - | ASSGGSWEQY
TRBV6-6 | - | ASSSHSYEQY
TRBV6-1 | - | ASSERSSSTEAF